What follows is one T cell receptor (beta chain) and its context. Antigen: not known. Sequenced by immunoSEQ multiplex PCR; TCRdb stores in-frame clones only, minus some. The data hold about 2.2 million clones, with about 93% observed a single time. Germline values: CDR1 LNHDA, CDR2 SQIVND (reference sequence). This CDR3 region has 13 residues. V lost 4 bases and J 8 bases, leaving 12 bases between the germline ends. This sample is part of a study of shared clonotypes between healthy human individuals. The wider study: Three plates were used per donor for CD4 naive, three for CD4 memory, two for CD8 naive and one for CD8 memory.

Study findings and constraints: Tissues were not sampled, only blood, and their repertoires likely differ.

Naive CD8 populations comprised CD45RO-negative cells positively selected for CCR7, excluding terminally differentiated effector memory CD45RA+ cells. The receptor was derived from a young man in good health. Some clones in this sample may be carry-over from other donors' samples. The chain is built from TRBV19 and TRBJ2-1; possible D gene TRBD2, 5 bases. Sample: naive CD8+ T cells from PBMCs. The CDR3 spells CASSNSSSHEQFF. CDR3 nucleotide sequence: TGTGCCAGTAGTAATTCTTCTAGCCATGAGCAGTTCTTC. Variable domain in full (rest from reference TRBV19 and TRBJ2-1): DGGITQSPKYLFRKEGQNVTLSCEQNLNHDAMYWYRQDPGQGLRLIYYSQIVNDFQKGDIAEGYSVSREKKESFPLTVTSAQKNPTAFYLCASSNSSSHEQFFGPGTRLTVL.